The entry below gives a single TCR beta chain sequence along with its context. This clonotype was seen a handful of times. This receptor's antigen is unknown. Base qualities are not recorded, but no much larger clone differs from it by a single base. Library creation used PCR. Sequenced on an Illumina HiSeq 2500. To normalize quantification of the TCRbeta repertoire, the TCR libraries were built with molecular barcoding that relied on unique molecular identifiers. TCRdb trimmed the raw reads at Q25, called clones with MiXCR and kept productive beta chains. Duplicate CDR3 protein sequences are folded into a single record with the most common DNA and genes. The sample table contains more than 550,000 distinct CDR3 sequences; only one count was recorded for about 10% of them. The ten largest clones capture about 4% of the sample. Between the V and J ends, shortened by 3 bases and 0 bases respectively, the junction contains 8 bases. Sequences LGHDT (CDR1) and YNNKEL (CDR2) are obtained from the germline V gene (reference sequence). The CDR3 spans 14 residues, from the cysteine through the phenylalanine. The only DNA kept is the CDR3, 42 bases in frame from the first base.

These data originate in a study of T-cell reconstitution after alpha-beta-depleted transplantation in children (dated by TCRdb to 2016 to 2017). Background for the entire study: Using TCR repertoire profiling, the study quantitatively followed how T-cell immune reconstitution unfolded in children after TCRalphabeta/CD19-depleted allogeneic hematopoietic cell transplantation.

Specimen: PBMCs from the stem cell graft donor, collected from the stem cell graft. The sequence was collected from a human donor who donated a stem cell graft to a child with acute myeloid leukemia. The sequence joins TRBV3-1 to TRBJ1-1; 5 matching bases give a weak D call of TRBD1. DNA sequence: TGTGCCAGCAGCCACGGGACGATGAACACTGAAGCTTTCTTT. Its translation is CASSHGTMNTEAFF.